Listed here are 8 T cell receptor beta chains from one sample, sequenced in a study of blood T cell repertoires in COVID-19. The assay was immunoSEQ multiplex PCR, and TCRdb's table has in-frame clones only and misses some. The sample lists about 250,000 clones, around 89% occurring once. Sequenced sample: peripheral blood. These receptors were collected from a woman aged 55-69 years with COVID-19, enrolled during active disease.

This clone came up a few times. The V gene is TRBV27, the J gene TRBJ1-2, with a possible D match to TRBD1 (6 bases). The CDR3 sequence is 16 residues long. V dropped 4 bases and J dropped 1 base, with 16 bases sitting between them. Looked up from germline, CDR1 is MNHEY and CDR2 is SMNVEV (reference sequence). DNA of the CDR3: TGTGCCAGCAGTTCAGGGGCGTCCCTAAATAACTATGGCTACACCTTC. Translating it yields CASSSGASLNNYGYTF.

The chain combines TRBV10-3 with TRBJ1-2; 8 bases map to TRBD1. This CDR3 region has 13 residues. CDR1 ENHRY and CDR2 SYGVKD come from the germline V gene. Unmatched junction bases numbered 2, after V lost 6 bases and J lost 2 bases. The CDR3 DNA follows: TGTGCCATCAGAGGGGACAGGAACTATGGCTACACCTTC. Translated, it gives CAIRGDRNYGYTF.

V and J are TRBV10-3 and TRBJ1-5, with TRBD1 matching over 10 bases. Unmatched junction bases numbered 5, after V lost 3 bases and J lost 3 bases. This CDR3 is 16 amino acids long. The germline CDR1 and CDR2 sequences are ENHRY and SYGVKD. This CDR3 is CAISERDRGTNQPQHF. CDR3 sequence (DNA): TGTGCCATCAGTGAAAGGGACAGGGGTACCAATCAGCCCCAGCATTTT.

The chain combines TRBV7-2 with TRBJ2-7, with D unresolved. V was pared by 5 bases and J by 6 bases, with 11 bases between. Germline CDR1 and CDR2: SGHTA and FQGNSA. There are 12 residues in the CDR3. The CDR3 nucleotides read TGTGCCAGCAGCGCGTATGGGCCCGAGCAGTACTTC. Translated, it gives CASSAYGPEQYF.

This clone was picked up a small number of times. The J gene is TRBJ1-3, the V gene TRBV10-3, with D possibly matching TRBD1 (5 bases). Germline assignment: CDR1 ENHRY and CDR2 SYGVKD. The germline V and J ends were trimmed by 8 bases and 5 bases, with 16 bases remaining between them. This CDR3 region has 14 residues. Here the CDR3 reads CAIGPGDSRNTIYF. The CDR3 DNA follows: TGTGCCATCGGCCCGGGGGATAGTAGAAACACCATATATTTT.

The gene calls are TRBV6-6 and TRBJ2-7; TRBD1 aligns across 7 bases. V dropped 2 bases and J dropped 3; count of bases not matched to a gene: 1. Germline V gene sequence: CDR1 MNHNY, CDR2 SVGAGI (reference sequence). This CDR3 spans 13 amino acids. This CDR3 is CASSYGTDYEQYF. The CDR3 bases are TGTGCCAGCAGTTACGGGACAGACTACGAGCAGTACTTC.

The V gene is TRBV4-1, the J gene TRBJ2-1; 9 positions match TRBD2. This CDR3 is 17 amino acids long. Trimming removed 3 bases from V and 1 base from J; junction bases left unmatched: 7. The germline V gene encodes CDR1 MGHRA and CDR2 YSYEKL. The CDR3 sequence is CASSHPGTSRSYNEQFF. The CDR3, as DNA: TGCGCCAGCAGCCACCCCGGGACTAGCAGGTCCTACAATGAGCAGTTCTTC.

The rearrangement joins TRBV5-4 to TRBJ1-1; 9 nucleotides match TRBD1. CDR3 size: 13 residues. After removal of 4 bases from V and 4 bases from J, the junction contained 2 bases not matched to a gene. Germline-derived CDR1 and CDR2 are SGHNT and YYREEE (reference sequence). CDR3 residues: CASSPDRGTEAFF. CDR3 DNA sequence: TGTGCCAGCAGCCCGGACAGGGGCACTGAAGCTTTCTTT.